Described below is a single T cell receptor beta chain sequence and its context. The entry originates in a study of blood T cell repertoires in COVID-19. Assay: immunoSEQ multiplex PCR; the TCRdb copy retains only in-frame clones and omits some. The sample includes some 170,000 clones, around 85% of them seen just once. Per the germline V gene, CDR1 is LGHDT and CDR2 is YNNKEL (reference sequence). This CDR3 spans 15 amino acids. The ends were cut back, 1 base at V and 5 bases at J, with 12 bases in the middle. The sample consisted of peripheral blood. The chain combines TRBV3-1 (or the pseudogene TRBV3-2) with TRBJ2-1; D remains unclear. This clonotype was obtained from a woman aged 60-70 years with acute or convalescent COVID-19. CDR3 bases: TGTGCCAGCAGCCAAGTGCTGACGGGTAACAATGAGCAGTTCTTC. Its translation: CASSQVLTGNNEQFF.